The subject of this entry is one T cell receptor beta chain. Its antigen remains unidentified. The data stem from a study of radiotherapy plus CTLA-4 blockade in lung cancer. Study findings and constraints: Once radiotherapy plus ipilimumab had been given, TCR clones derived from tumor expanded in blood.

The method was immunoSEQ multiplex PCR; TCRdb's version includes in-frame clones alone and lacks a portion of them. Here the sample spans about 28,000 clones, about 80% being singletons. The source is a human donor with non-small cell lung cancer that progressed on radiotherapy plus ipilimumab. The sequenced sample was peripheral blood, obtained from a patient treated with radiotherapy plus ipilimumab.

In DNA form, the CDR3 reads TGCGCCAGCAGCGGAGTTGGAGGGCACTCTGGGGCCAACGTCCTGACTTTC. Protein sequence: CASSGVGGHSGANVLTF. The chain links TRBV4-1 to TRBJ2-6; possible D gene TRBD2, 6 bases. Trimming cost V 5 bases and J 0 bases, with 14 bases left between them. The CDR3 totals 17 residues. Germline V gene data show CDR1 as MGHRA and CDR2 as YSYEKL.